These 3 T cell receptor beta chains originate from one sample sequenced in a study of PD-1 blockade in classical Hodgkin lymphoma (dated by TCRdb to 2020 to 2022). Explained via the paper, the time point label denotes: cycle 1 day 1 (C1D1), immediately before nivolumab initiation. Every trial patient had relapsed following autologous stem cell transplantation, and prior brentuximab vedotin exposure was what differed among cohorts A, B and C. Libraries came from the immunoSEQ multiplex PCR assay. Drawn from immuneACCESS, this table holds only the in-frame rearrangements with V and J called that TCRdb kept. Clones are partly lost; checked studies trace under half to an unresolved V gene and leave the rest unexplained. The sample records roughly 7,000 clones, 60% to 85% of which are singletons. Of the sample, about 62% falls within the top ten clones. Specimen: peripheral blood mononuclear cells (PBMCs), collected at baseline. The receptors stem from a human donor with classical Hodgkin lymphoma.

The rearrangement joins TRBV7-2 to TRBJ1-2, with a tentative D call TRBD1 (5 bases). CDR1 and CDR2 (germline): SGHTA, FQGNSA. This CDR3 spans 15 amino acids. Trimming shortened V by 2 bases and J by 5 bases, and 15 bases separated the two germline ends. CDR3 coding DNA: TGTGCCAGCAGCTTACGACAGCCTCATCGGTATGGCTACACCTTC. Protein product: CASSLRQPHRYGYTF.

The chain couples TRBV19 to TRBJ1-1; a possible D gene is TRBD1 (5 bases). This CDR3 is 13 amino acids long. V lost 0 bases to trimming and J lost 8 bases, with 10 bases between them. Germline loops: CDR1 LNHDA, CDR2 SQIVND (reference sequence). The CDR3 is CASSIEGGAEAFF. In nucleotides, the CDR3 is TGTGCCAGTAGTATAGAAGGAGGGGCAGAAGCTTTCTTT.

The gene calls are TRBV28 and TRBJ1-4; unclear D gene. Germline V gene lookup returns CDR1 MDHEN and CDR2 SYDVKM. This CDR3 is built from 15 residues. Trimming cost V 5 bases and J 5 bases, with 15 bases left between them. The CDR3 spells CASSIPIGANEKLFF. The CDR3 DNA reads TGTGCCAGCAGTATCCCAATCGGTGCCAATGAAAAACTGTTTTTT. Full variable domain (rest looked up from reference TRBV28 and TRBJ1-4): DVKVTQSSRYLVKRTGEKVFLECVQDMDHENMFWYRQDPGLGLRLIYFSYDVKMKEKGDIPEGYSVSREKKERFSLILESASTNQTSMYLCASSIPIGANEKLFFGSGTQLSVL.